This is a list of T cell receptor beta chains from one sample in a study of glioma-infiltrating T cells. TCRdb recomputed calls from the multiplex PCR reads with MiXCR, one row per CDR3 protein. This sample has 150,000 to 200,000 distinct CDR3 sequences; around 40% occur once, and the top ten carry under 6.5%. Sequencing was done on a sample of glioma tissue, nonneoplastic brain tissue, or PBMCs (not recorded which). These receptor sequences come from a human donor with low-grade glioma or glioblastoma, undergoing nonglioma brain surgery, or in good health (not recorded which). Both conserved end residues are part of each CDR3. D genes are given only for firm matches. Expanded clones are given a class, and other clones once, few, many or no size at all.

J,V,size,D,DNA,CDR3
TRBJ2-5,TRBV5-1,NA,NA,TGCGCCAGCGGGAGGCAGGGTGAGACCCAGTACTTC,CASGRQGETQYF
TRBJ2-5,TRBV19,once,NA,TGTGCCACTAGTATAGGCTGGTCACGAGAGACCCAGTACTTC,CATSIGWSRETQYF
TRBJ2-1,TRBV20-1,many,TRBD2,TGCAGTGCTAAAGGACTAGCGGGAGGAGGTGGGAATGAGCAGTTCTTC,CSAKGLAGGGGNEQFF
TRBJ2-1,TRBV12-3/TRBV12-4,many,TRBD2,TGTGCCAGCAGTTTCGGGGGACTAGCGCACAATGAGCAGTTCTTC,CASSFGGLAHNEQFF
TRBJ2-1,TRBV7-3,few,TRBD1,TGTGCCAGCAGCGCTTCATCCGGGACAGGTTTAAACAATGAGCAGTTCTTC,CASSASSGTGLNNEQFF
TRBJ1-3,TRBV28,many,NA,TGTGCCAGCAGTCCTGTTTGGAGCTGGGGTGGAAACACCATATATTTT,CASSPVWSWGGNTIYF
TRBJ2-5,TRBV7-8,many,TRBD2,TGTGCCAGCAGCCTTACTAGCGCTCAAGAGACCCAGTACTTC,CASSLTSAQETQYF
TRBJ2-7,TRBV20-1,NA,TRBD1,TGCAGTGCCTTTCCGGGACAGTACCTCTACGAGCAGTACTTC,CSAFPGQYLYEQYF
TRBJ2-7,TRBV7-9,NA,NA,TGTGCCAGCAGCTTAGCCTACTGCACCTACGAGCAGTACTTC,CASSLAYCTYEQYF
TRBJ2-1,TRBV9,NA,NA,TGTGCCAGCAGCGTAGGAGGCGAAAAGTACAATGAGCAGTTCTTC,CASSVGGEKYNEQFF
TRBJ2-1,TRBV12-3/TRBV12-4,few,TRBD2,TGTGCCACGCGCGGGGGAGCTTACAATGAGCAGTTCTTC,CATRGGAYNEQFF
TRBJ2-7,TRBV3-1,NA,NA,TGTGCCAGCAGCGTGTACGTGTCCCATGAGCAGTACTTC,CASSVYVSHEQYF
TRBJ2-6,TRBV28,NA,NA,TGTGCCAGCAGTCCCACAGGGCGCTCTGGGGCCAACGTCCTGACTTTC,CASSPTGRSGANVLTF
TRBJ2-1,TRBV24-1,many,TRBD2,TGTGCCACCAGTGATTTGGGTTTCGGGAGGACGAATGAGCAGTTCTTC,CATSDLGFGRTNEQFF
TRBJ2-1,TRBV28,many,NA,TGTGCCAGCAGTCCCCCGCAAAAAAGTCATGAGCAGTTCTTC,CASSPPQKSHEQFF
TRBJ2-3,TRBV4-1,NA,TRBD1,TGCGCCAGCAGCCTAGAGGCTAGGGACAGGCCTACAGATACGCAGTATTTT,CASSLEARDRPTDTQYF
TRBJ2-3,TRBV20-1,NA,NA,TGCAGTGCTCAGACTAGAGGACCATCATTAACAGATACGCAGTATTTT,CSAQTRGPSLTDTQYF
TRBJ1-1,TRBV5-1,NA,NA,TGCGCCAGCAGCTTGTATGGGGGAGCCACTGAAGCTTTCTTT,CASSLYGGATEAFF
TRBJ2-1,TRBV5-1,NA,NA,TGCGCCAGCAGCTCCCACCTCCCTTACAATGAGCAGTTCTTC,CASSSHLPYNEQFF
TRBJ1-2,TRBV12-3/TRBV12-4,few,TRBD1,TGTGCCAGCGGCGCAGGAGGGGGCAGTTACTATGGCTACACCTTC,CASGAGGGSYYGYTF
TRBJ2-7,TRBV5-1,NA,TRBD2,TGCGCCAGCAGCTTGAACGAGCGGGAGAACGAGCAGTACTTC,CASSLNERENEQYF
TRBJ2-7,TRBV10-3,NA,NA,TGTGCCATCAGTAGGGAACTCACAAGCTCCGAGCAGTACTTC,CAISRELTSSEQYF
TRBJ2-3,TRBV28,NA,NA,TGTGCCAGCAACCTCCAACAGGGCGCAGATACGCAGTATTTT,CASNLQQGADTQYF
TRBJ2-3,TRBV5-1,once,TRBD2,TGCGCCAGCAGCGCCGGACTAGCCGCAGATACGCAGTATTTT,CASSAGLAADTQYF
TRBJ1-2,TRBV28,NA,NA,TGTGCCAGCAGTCCCACGGGGGACGGACTGGGGGGCTACACCTTC,CASSPTGDGLGGYTF
TRBJ2-1,TRBV19,NA,NA,TGTGCCAGTAGTATGCAGGGCAATGAGCAGTTCTTC,CASSMQGNEQFF
TRBJ2-3,TRBV18,NA,NA,TGTGCCAGCTCAGACGTCAGGGTAGAAACATATACGCAGTATTTT,CASSDVRVETYTQYF
TRBJ2-7,TRBV28,many,NA,TGTGCCAGCAATGAACCGGGTTTGGGGTCCTACGAGCAGTACTTC,CASNEPGLGSYEQYF
TRBJ2-5,TRBV28,many,NA,TGTGCCAGCAGTTTAGGGGCCAGGGGTTGGCAAGAGACCCAGTACTTC,CASSLGARGWQETQYF
TRBJ2-3,TRBV5-1,few,TRBD1,TGCGCCAGCATCCCGTCGACAGGGGGGACAGATACGCAGTATTTT,CASIPSTGGTDTQYF
TRBJ1-2,TRBV28,many,NA,TGTGCCAGCAGTTTACCGGCAGTCCATGGCTACACCTTC,CASSLPAVHGYTF
TRBJ2-3,TRBV5-1,many,NA,TGCGCCAGCAGGACCCAGGGGTCAGATACGCAGTATTTT,CASRTQGSDTQYF
TRBJ2-7,TRBV3-1,NA,NA,TGTGCCAGCAGCCAAGGCGTAGACGGGAGAGGCGAGAAGTACTTC,CASSQGVDGRGEKYF
TRBJ2-1,TRBV7-8,NA,TRBD2,TGTGCCAGCAGCTCACTAGCGGGCCCAAGCTCCTACAATGAGCAGTTCTTC,CASSSLAGPSSYNEQFF
TRBJ2-7,TRBV2,few,NA,TGTGCCAGCAGAAAGCGCTCCTACGAGCAGTACTTC,CASRKRSYEQYF
TRBJ2-1,TRBV12-3/TRBV12-4,few,NA,TGTGCCAGCAGTTTAAGTCGCGAGGACAATGAGCAGTTCTTC,CASSLSREDNEQFF